This entry lists 25 T cell receptor beta chains sequenced from one sample in a study of blood T cell repertoires in COVID-19. The method was immunoSEQ multiplex PCR; TCRdb's version includes in-frame clones alone and lacks a portion of them. The sample lists 280,000 or so clones, approximately 89% occurring once. The sequenced sample consisted of peripheral blood. These TCRs come from an older woman with acute or convalescent COVID-19.

The chain recombines TRBV10-3 with TRBJ1-2; 7 bases agree with TRBD1. Germline V gives CDR1 ENHRY, CDR2 SYGVKD. The ends lost 2 bases at V and 2 bases at J; junction bases unmatched: 2. The CDR3 runs to 14 residues. For the CDR3, the DNA is TGTGCCATCAGTGAGGTGGGACAGAACTATGGCTACACCTTC. Protein: CAISEVGQNYGYTF.

This clone appeared a single time. The chain links TRBV9 to TRBJ2-5; TRBD1 agrees at 10 bases. This CDR3 has 17 amino acids. The junction had 10 bases not matched to a gene; V was cut back by 0 bases and J by 5 bases. Germline lookup yields CDR1 SGDLS and CDR2 YYNGEE. The CDR3 spells CASSVGGATGGRETQYF. The CDR3 DNA reads TGTGCCAGCAGCGTAGGTGGGGCGACAGGGGGCCGGGAGACCCAGTACTTC. Variable domain in full (rest from reference TRBV9 and TRBJ2-5): DSGVTQTPKHLITATGQRVTLRCSPRSGDLSVYWYQQSLDQGLQFLIQYYNGEERAKGNILERFSAQQFPDLHSELNLSSLELGDSALYFCASSVGGATGGRETQYFGPGTRLLVL.

V is TRBV24-1 and J is TRBJ2-7; TRBD1 aligns across 8 bases. J gave up 7 bases and V 0 bases, and 10 bases lay outside the gene matches. CDR1 is KGHDR, CDR2 SFDVKD, per germline. The CDR3 contains 16 residues. Here the CDR3 DNA reads TGTGCCACCAGTGATTTGCGGAGACAGGGGAGCGGGGAGCAGTACTTC. The encoded protein is CATSDLRRQGSGEQYF.

This rearrangement joins TRBV9 to TRBJ1-3, with D tentatively TRBD1 (5 bases). Trimming stripped 5 bases from V and 0 bases from J, with 15 bases between. The CDR3 has 16 amino acids. Germline CDR1 and CDR2: SGDLS and YYNGEE. The CDR3 is CASSPWGVISGNTIYF. CDR3 nucleotides: TGTGCCAGCAGTCCGTGGGGGGTAATCTCTGGAAACACCATATATTTT.

V usage is TRBV25-1 and J usage is TRBJ1-3; maybe TRBD1 (6 bases). Deletions cut 4 bases from V and 0 bases from J, with 7 bases between. CDR3 length: 14 amino acids. Germline CDR1 MGHDK, CDR2 SYGVNS. CDR3 in amino acids: CASSVGASGNTIYF. The CDR3 bases are TGTGCCAGCAGTGTGGGGGCCTCTGGAAACACCATATATTTT.

V and J are TRBV2 and TRBJ2-1; possible D gene TRBD2, 6 bases. CDR3 size: 14 residues. The germline V gene has CDR1 SNHLY and CDR2 FYNNEI. V dropped 6 bases and J dropped 3 bases, with 12 bases sitting between them. This CDR3 is CASSREKVYNEQFF. As DNA, the CDR3 is TGTGCCAGCAGCCGGGAGAAGGTCTACAATGAGCAGTTCTTC. The full variable domain, with the rest looked up from reference TRBV2 and TRBJ2-1, is EPEVTQTPSHQVTQMGQEVILRCVPISNHLYFYWYRQILGQKVEFLVSFYNNEISEKSEIFDDQFSVERPDGSNFTLKIRSTKLEDSAMYFCASSREKVYNEQFFGPGTRLTVL.

The V call is TRBV15, the J call TRBJ1-4; maybe TRBD1 (6 bases). CDR1 is LNHNV and CDR2 is YYDKDF in the germline V gene (reference sequence). Trimming left V 3 bases short and J 4 bases short, with 12 bases between. The CDR3 covers 15 residues. The CDR3 DNA reads as TGTGCCACCAGCAGGACCAGGGGTCGTAATGAAAAACTGTTTTTT. This gives the protein CATSRTRGRNEKLFF. The complete variable domain, with remaining parts taken from reference TRBV15 and TRBJ1-4, reads DAMVIQNPRYQVTQFGKPVTLSCSQTLNHNVMYWYQQKSSQAPKLLFHYYDKDFNNEADTPDNFQSRRPNTSFCFLDIRSPGLGDTAMYLCATSRTRGRNEKLFFGSGTQLSVL.

This chain connects TRBV28 to TRBJ1-6; D uncertain. CDR1 and CDR2 from the germline V gene are MDHEN and SYDVKM. This CDR3 is 12 amino acids long. V was clipped by 6 bases and J by 7 bases, with 7 bases between them. CDR3: CASRPENSPLHF. The CDR3 nucleotides read TGTGCCAGCAGACCTGAGAATTCACCCCTCCACTTT. The complete variable domain, with remaining parts taken from reference TRBV28 and TRBJ1-6, reads DVKVTQSSRYLVKRTGEKVFLECVQDMDHENMFWYRQDPGLGLRLIYFSYDVKMKEKGDIPEGYSVSREKKERFSLILESASTNQTSMYLCASRPENSPLHFGNGTRLTVT.

V usage is TRBV19 and J usage is TRBJ1-1, with TRBD1 as a possible D gene (5 bases). Germline values: CDR1 LNHDA, CDR2 SQIVND (reference sequence). The CDR3 runs 13 residues. Trimming removed 7 bases at V and 1 base at J, with 10 bases between. The CDR3 protein is CASTATANTEAFF. CDR3 coding DNA: TGTGCCAGTACCGCGACAGCGAACACTGAAGCTTTCTTT.

This clone was found once. The rearrangement uses TRBV7-3 and TRBJ2-2, with 9 positions matching TRBD1. The CDR3 runs to 20 residues. From germline, CDR1 is SGHTA and CDR2 FQGTGA. V dropped 1 base and J dropped 0; count of bases not matched to a gene: 12. CDR3 loop: CASSLRGPGQGGANTGELFF. The CDR3 nucleotides read TGTGCCAGCAGCTTAAGAGGCCCGGGACAGGGTGGAGCGAACACCGGGGAGCTGTTTTTT.

Only one count was recorded for this clone. The rearrangement links TRBV6-6 to TRBJ1-5; the D is unclear. Between the trimmed V and J ends, which lost 1 base and 2 bases, there was a span of 12 bases. The CDR3 contains 16 residues. Per germline, CDR1 MNHNY and CDR2 SVGAGI (reference sequence). Here the CDR3 DNA reads TGTGCCAGCAGTTACTTACTTTTTGAGGGCAATCAGCCCCAGCATTTT. Amino acid sequence: CASSYLLFEGNQPQHF.

This rearrangement joins TRBV7-9 to TRBJ1-5, with D tentatively TRBD1 (6 bases). The CDR3 spans 13 residues. V was clipped by 4 bases and J by 7 bases, with 11 bases between them. Germline-derived CDR1 and CDR2 are SEHNR and FQNEAQ (reference sequence). CDR3 region: CASSSAQGQPQHF. CDR3 in DNA: TGTGCCAGCAGCTCAGCCCAGGGGCAGCCCCAGCATTTT.

This chain uses TRBV10-3 with TRBJ2-2; the D gene is possibly TRBD1 (6 bases). The germline CDR1 and CDR2 sequences are ENHRY and SYGVKD. The CDR3 spans 13 residues. V lost 4 bases, J lost 5 bases, and 8 bases lay in between. Written as DNA, the CDR3 is TGTGCCATCAGTGTAACAGGGACCGGGGAGCTGTTTTTT. Its protein product is CAISVTGTGELFF.

The rearrangement joins TRBV7-2 to TRBJ1-4, with 7 nucleotides matching TRBD1. The CDR3 runs 15 residues. Per the germline V gene, CDR1 is SGHTA and CDR2 is FQGNSA. V was pared by 2 bases and J by 10 bases, with 10 bases of the junction left unmatched. CDR3 sequence (DNA): TGTGCCAGCAGCTTACGTACAGGGGTAGGCGGAAAACTGTTTTTT. This translates into CASSLRTGVGGKLFF.

Turning to this clone: Distinct nucleotide sequences in the sample also encode this CDR3. V gene TRBV27 combines with J gene TRBJ1-6; D perhaps matches TRBD1 (5 bases). Germline lookup yields CDR1 MNHEY and CDR2 SMNVEV (reference sequence). The CDR3 is 14 amino acids. Trimming removed 3 bases at V and 7 bases at J, with 10 bases between. The CDR3 DNA follows: TGTGCCAGCAGTTTTTCCGGGGGGAATTCACCCCTCCACTTT. This gives the protein CASSFSGGNSPLHF.

V and J are TRBV5-4 and TRBJ1-1, with D maybe TRBD1 (5 bases). Germline values: CDR1 SGHNT, CDR2 YYREEE (reference sequence). The CDR3 runs 14 residues. Trimming removed 4 bases from V and 0 bases from J, with 10 bases in between. The CDR3 region is CASSPGHLNTEAFF. CDR3 sequence (DNA): TGTGCCAGCAGCCCCGGACACCTGAACACTGAAGCTTTCTTT.

The chain is built from TRBV28 and TRBJ1-2; TRBD1 is a possible D gene (6 bases). Germline loops: CDR1 MDHEN, CDR2 SYDVKM. The CDR3 is 17 amino acids. V lost 3 bases and J 3 bases, leaving 20 bases between the germline ends. The CDR3 loop reads CASSLWRIGGADYGYTF. The CDR3 DNA is TGTGCCAGCAGTTTGTGGAGAATTGGGGGCGCAGACTATGGCTACACCTTC.

This clone was found once. This chain uses TRBV19 with TRBJ2-3; 10 bases are a match to TRBD2. The CDR3 length is 15 residues. Germline V lookup: CDR1 LNHDA, CDR2 SQIVND (reference sequence). J lost 1 base, V lost 5 bases, and 3 bases had no gene match. CDR3 residues: CASSSGLAGTDTQYF. CDR3 nucleotides: TGTGCCAGTAGTTCCGGACTAGCGGGCACAGATACGCAGTATTTT.

V and J are TRBV4-2 and TRBJ1-5; 7 bases line up with TRBD1. V dropped 0 bases and J dropped 6; count of bases not matched to a gene: 5. Germline CDR1 is LGHNA and CDR2 is YNFKEQ. The CDR3 spans 15 residues. CDR3 nucleotides: TGTGCCAGCAGCCAAGATCTTCAGGGGGGTCAGCCCCAGCATTTT. Its translation is CASSQDLQGGQPQHF.

The chain joins TRBV19 to TRBJ2-3; TRBD2 agrees at 10 bases. Trimming at V came to 5 bases and at J to 3 bases, leaving 5 bases not matched to a gene. The CDR3 is 15 residues long. The germline gives CDR1 LNHDA, CDR2 SQIVND (reference sequence). CDR3 DNA: TGTGCCAGTAGTCGCCTAGCGGGAGAGACAGATACGCAGTATTTT. The encoded protein is CASSRLAGETDTQYF.

This chain uses TRBV6-6 with TRBJ2-5; tentatively, D is TRBD1 (6 bases). Trimming shortened V by 7 bases and J by 6 bases, and 9 bases separated the two germline ends. The length of the CDR3 is 11 residues. Germline values: CDR1 MNHNY, CDR2 SVGAGI (reference sequence). Here the CDR3 reads CASNRGKTQYF. The CDR3 DNA is TGTGCCAGCAATAGGGGGAAGACCCAGTACTTC.

This chain connects TRBV7-9 to TRBJ2-4, with D possibly being TRBD1 (6 bases). Germline-derived CDR1 and CDR2 are SEHNR and FQNEAQ (reference sequence). The CDR3 totals 16 residues. V dropped 5 bases and J dropped 3 bases, with 17 bases sitting between them. The CDR3 sequence: CASSPLIQGLKNIQYF. CDR3 bases: TGTGCCAGCAGCCCACTCATTCAGGGGCTCAAAAACATTCAGTACTTC.

Note on this clone: One end of the junction varies from germline; a read error may be responsible. This sequence joins TRBV7-7 and TRBJ1-1; TRBD1 is a possible D gene (6 bases). There are 13 residues in the CDR3. Germline CDR1 SSHAT, CDR2 FNYEAQ (reference sequence). CDR3 loop: CASSRTVNTEAFF. As DNA, the CDR3 is TGTGCTAGCAGCCGGACAGTGAACACTGAAGCTTTCTTT.

The chain couples TRBV5-4 to TRBJ2-7; possibly TRBD2 for D (6 bases). Trimming removed 4 bases at V and 0 bases at J, with 11 bases between. The V gene's germline CDR1 is SGHNT and CDR2 YYREEE (reference sequence). This CDR3 region has 14 residues. In DNA form, the CDR3 reads TGTGCCAGCAGCCGAGCGGGCAGCTCCTACGAGCAGTACTTC. Protein sequence: CASSRAGSSYEQYF.

The gene calls are TRBV19 and TRBJ2-1; 11 bases are a match to TRBD2. V was clipped by 5 bases and J by 5 bases; unmatched bases: 17. Per germline, CDR1 LNHDA and CDR2 SQIVND (reference sequence). The CDR3 totals 19 residues. The CDR3 DNA reads TGTGCCAGTAGTGGTTCGGGTCGGGCTAGACTAGCGGGAAACAATGAGCAGTTCTTC. It specifies CASSGSGRARLAGNNEQFF.